One T cell receptor (beta chain) is described in this entry. This specimen comes from a study of T cell changes during pregnancy in multiple sclerosis. Some clones are missing from TCRdb's copy, which holds only in-frame ones; the method was immunoSEQ multiplex PCR. This table has 29,000 or so clones, around nine tenths appearing once. This CDR3 spans 12 amino acids. Looked up from germline, CDR1 is MNHEY and CDR2 is SVGAGI. The trim removed 9 bases at V and 7 bases at J, leaving 4 bases unmatched. The sequence came from a female donor with multiple sclerosis, enrolled in a pregnancy study. The genes are TRBV6-5 and TRBJ2-1, with 9 bases lining up with TRBD2. The sequenced sample was CD8+ T cells from peripheral blood mononuclear cells, obtained after pregnancy. This chain's CDR3 is CASGTSINEQFF. The CDR3 DNA reads TGTGCCAGTGGGACTAGCATTAATGAGCAGTTCTTC.